This TCR beta chain was recorded in a study of blood T cell repertoires in COVID-19. Trimming shortened V by 4 bases and J by 5 bases, and 5 bases separated the two germline ends. This CDR3 is 11 amino acids long. Germline V gene sequence: CDR1 MNHEY, CDR2 SVGAGI. Assay: immunoSEQ multiplex PCR; the TCRdb copy retains only in-frame clones and omits some. The sample holds 320,000 or so clones, 89% seen once. Individuals drawn from approximately 22 US areas were roughly 18 to 89 years old. Two negative PCRs, clearance, or symptom resolution had been documented for recovered Cohort 3 donors. V is TRBV6-5 and J is TRBJ2-5, with unresolved D. Sequenced material: PBMCs or T cells enriched from blood (not recorded which). The TCR was taken from a man in his sixties who had recovered from COVID-19. The CDR3 nucleotides are TGTGCCAGCAGTTTCGGGGAGACCCAGTACTTC. Translating it yields CASSFGETQYF.